These 21 T cell receptor beta chains came from one sample sequenced in a study of vaccination and CD4 T cells after COVID-19. One entry per CDR3 protein results from TCRdb running MiXCR on the PCR reads. The sample lists 25,000 to 35,000 distinct CDR3 sequences; 49% were seen once. Regarding time point: late sampling 161 to 241 days after vaccination in a few convalescent patients. This specimen was CD4+ T cells from blood, taken about 7 months after SARS-CoV-2 vaccination. All receptors derive from a human donor who had recovered from COVID-19.

This clonotype showed up just a few times. This chain links TRBV19 with TRBJ2-7; 9 bases match TRBD1. The CDR3 is 15 amino acids. The germline V gene encodes CDR1 LNHDA and CDR2 SQIVND (reference sequence). V lost 4 bases and J lost 2; bases outside the gene matches: 6. For the CDR3, the DNA is TGTGCCAGTAGTACTCCCCGGACAGGGGCCTACGAGCAGTACTTC. This encodes CASSTPRTGAYEQYF.

The chain uses TRBV5-4 and TRBJ2-7; D gene ambiguous. V was pared by 3 bases and J by 3 bases, with 7 bases between. There are 12 residues in the CDR3. The germline CDR1 and CDR2 sequences are SGHNT and YYREEE (reference sequence). The CDR3 is CASSSSFYEQYF. CDR3 coding DNA: TGTGCCAGCAGCTCCTCTTTCTACGAGCAGTACTTC.

The chain recombines TRBV20-1 with TRBJ2-3; no firm D call. V was trimmed by 1 base and J by 2 bases, leaving 13 bases between them. Germline values: CDR1 DFQATT, CDR2 SNEGSKA (reference sequence). This CDR3 is built from 15 residues. The CDR3 loop is CSARGWETLTDTQYF. CDR3 nucleotides: TGCAGTGCTAGAGGCTGGGAAACACTCACAGATACGCAGTATTTT.

The gene calls are TRBV28 and TRBJ2-1; 10 positions match TRBD2. J gave up 7 bases and V 7 bases, and 10 bases lay outside the gene matches. Germline V gene data show CDR1 as MDHEN and CDR2 as SYDVKM. The CDR3 length is 15 residues. CDR3 in amino acids: CASKLGLAGVNEQFF. CDR3 bases: TGTGCCAGCAAGTTGGGGCTAGCGGGAGTAAATGAGCAGTTCTTC.

J is TRBJ2-7 and V is TRBV7-2, with D perhaps TRBD2 (5 bases). Per germline, CDR1 SGHTA and CDR2 FQGNSA. This CDR3 is built from 14 residues. V was trimmed by 1 base and J by 3 bases, leaving 10 bases between them. Written as DNA, the CDR3 is TGTGCCAGCAGCTTAGGAGCGGAGTACTACGAGCAGTACTTC. It yields the protein CASSLGAEYYEQYF. Variable domain in full (rest from reference TRBV7-2 and TRBJ2-7): GAGVSQSPSNKVTEKGKDVELRCDPISGHTALYWYRQSLGQGLEFLIYFQGNSAPDKSGLPSDRFSAERTGGSVSTLTIQRTQQEDSAVYLCASSLGAEYYEQYFGPGTRLTVT.

This clonotype was observed a handful of times. The chain links TRBV24-1 to TRBJ2-2; 8 bases line up with TRBD2. This CDR3 is built from 14 residues. V shed 10 bases and J 0 bases; nucleotides not matched to a gene: 3. Germline V lookup: CDR1 KGHDR, CDR2 SFDVKD. DNA for the CDR3: TGTGCCACAGGACTAGCCTCGAACACCGGGGAGCTGTTTTTT. Encoded protein: CATGLASNTGELFF.

V usage is TRBV18 and J usage is TRBJ1-2; D gene uncertain. This CDR3 has 13 residues. Trimming stripped 3 bases from V and 2 bases from J, with 7 bases between. Germline V gene sequence: CDR1 KGHSH, CDR2 LQKENI. CDR3 sequence (DNA): TGTGCCAGCTCACCGGACCGCAACTATGGCTACACCTTC. Amino acids: CASSPDRNYGYTF.

CDR3 protein: CASSRGPASNQPQHF. The CDR3 DNA is TGTGCCAGCAGCAGGGGACCGGCTAGCAATCAGCCCCAGCATTTT. J is TRBJ1-5 and V is TRBV5-4, with D possibly TRBD1 on 5 matching bases. There are 15 residues in the CDR3. The V and J ends lost 4 bases and 0 bases respectively, with 11 bases between them. CDR1 is SGHNT, CDR2 YYREEE, per germline (reference sequence). Together with reference TRBV5-4 and TRBJ1-5, the CDR3 gives the full variable domain: ETGVTQSPTHLIKTRGQQVTLRCSSQSGHNTVSWYQQALGQGPQFIFQYYREEENGRGNFPPRFSGLQFPNYSSELNVNALELDDSALYLCASSRGPASNQPQHFGDGTRLSIL.

This clonotype has only a few counts. This rearrangement joins TRBV20-1 to TRBJ2-1; D unresolved. Germline lookup yields CDR1 DFQATT and CDR2 SNEGSKA (reference sequence). CDR3 size: 12 residues. With 1 base removed from V and 9 bases from J, the gap between germline ends came to 10 bases. The CDR3 reads CSARGTLIEQFF. CDR3 DNA sequence: TGCAGTGCTAGAGGGACGCTTATTGAGCAGTTCTTC.

This clonotype has a handful of counts. The chain combines TRBV6-1 with TRBJ1-5; D is unclear. This CDR3 has 16 residues. Germline-derived CDR1 and CDR2 are MNHNS and SASEGT. The V end lost 1 base, the J end lost 1 base, and 11 bases lay between the germline ends. The CDR3 DNA reads as TGTGCCAGCAGTGAAGTAGGGTTTTGGAGCAATCAGCCCCAGCATTTT. The encoded protein is CASSEVGFWSNQPQHF.

This clonotype appeared a few times. V gene TRBV27 combines with J gene TRBJ2-3; 9 bases agree with TRBD2. The CDR3 is made up of 19 amino acids. Germline V gene data show CDR1 as MNHEY and CDR2 as SMNVEV (reference sequence). Germline trimming cut 8 bases from V and 0 bases from J; bases unmatched to any gene: 18. Here the CDR3 DNA reads TGTGCCAGCCGGCCTTGGGGAGTAGCGGGAGTCACTAGCACAGATACGCAGTATTTT. It yields the protein CASRPWGVAGVTSTDTQYF.

Written as DNA, the CDR3 is TGTGCCAGCAGCTTAGTTCTGTCTGACCTGTCCTACGAGCAGTACTTC. Protein sequence: CASSLVLSDLSYEQYF. The rearrangement joins TRBV7-8 to TRBJ2-7; no clear D gene. Germline V CDR1 and CDR2: SGHVS, FQNEAQ. V was trimmed by 1 base and J by 1 base, leaving 14 bases between them. The CDR3 covers 16 residues.

The chain carries TRBV15 and TRBJ2-5; D gene ambiguous. CDR1 and CDR2 from the germline V gene are LNHNV and YYDKDF (reference sequence). CDR3 length equals 12 residues. Trimming pared 0 bases from V and 5 bases from J, leaving 4 bases between. CDR3 protein: CATSRDPETQYF. The DNA for the CDR3 is TGTGCCACCAGCAGAGATCCCGAGACCCAGTACTTC. The whole variable domain, remainder taken from reference TRBV15 and TRBJ2-5, is DAMVIQNPRYQVTQFGKPVTLSCSQTLNHNVMYWYQQKSSQAPKLLFHYYDKDFNNEADTPDNFQSRRPNTSFCFLDIRSPGLGDTAMYLCATSRDPETQYFGPGTRLLVL.

The V gene is TRBV28, the J gene TRBJ2-5, with D possibly being TRBD1 (5 bases). V lost 8 bases and J 7 bases, leaving 20 bases between the germline ends. Germline V gene lookup returns CDR1 MDHEN and CDR2 SYDVKM. This CDR3 is built from 14 residues. The CDR3 protein is CASRSMSGPGTQYF. The CDR3 DNA is TGTGCCAGCCGTTCAATGTCAGGGCCAGGGACCCAGTACTTC.

The rearrangement joins TRBV15 to TRBJ1-5; D ambiguous. CDR1 is LNHNV, CDR2 YYDKDF, per germline (reference sequence). Trimming left V 5 bases short and J 0 bases short, with 5 bases between. This CDR3 is built from 13 residues. CDR3 sequence reads: CATSGHSNQPQHF. In DNA form, the CDR3 reads TGTGCCACCAGCGGCCATAGCAATCAGCCCCAGCATTTT.

This chain links TRBV19 with TRBJ1-1, with TRBD1 matching over 9 bases. This CDR3 contains 16 residues. The V gene end was trimmed by 7 bases and the J gene end by 5 bases; junction bases not matched to a gene: 14. CDR1 and CDR2 (germline): LNHDA, SQIVND (reference sequence). CDR3 bases: TGTGCCAGTATCGTTACCGGGACAGGGACCAGGACTGAAGCTTTCTTT. Its protein is CASIVTGTGTRTEAFF.

This clonotype was detected only a few times. V usage is TRBV6-1 and J usage is TRBJ2-7; TRBD2 might be the D (6 bases). Germline CDR1 MNHNS, CDR2 SASEGT. Trimming cost V 6 bases and J 3 bases, with 12 bases left between them. This CDR3 comprises 13 residues. Here the CDR3 reads CASRKGGNYEQYF. CDR3 bases: TGTGCCAGCAGAAAAGGAGGGAACTACGAGCAGTACTTC.

This clonotype was seen only a few times. The chain has TRBV23-1 and TRBJ2-7; 7 bases line up with TRBD1. TRBV23-1 is given ORF status, its function remaining uncertain. After removal of 4 bases from V and 0 bases from J, the junction contained 12 bases not matched to a gene. The CDR3 is 17 residues long. CDR3 region: CASSRPATQGSSYEQYF. The CDR3 bases are TGCGCCAGCAGTCGCCCCGCTACACAGGGGAGCTCCTACGAGCAGTACTTC.

The CDR3 reads CASSGEGAGANVLTF. CDR3 nucleotides: TGTGCCAGCAGTGGAGAGGGGGCTGGGGCCAACGTCCTGACTTTC. V gene TRBV6-1 combines with J gene TRBJ2-6; D is perhaps TRBD1 (6 bases). V lost 4 bases and J lost 2, with 9 bases in between. The CDR3 loop spans 15 amino acids. Germline V gene lookup returns CDR1 MNHNS and CDR2 SASEGT.

V and J are TRBV7-3 and TRBJ1-1, with a tentative D call TRBD1 (6 bases). Trimming removed 8 bases from V and 1 base from J, with 11 bases in between. Germline lookup yields CDR1 SGHTA and CDR2 FQGTGA. The CDR3 is made up of 13 amino acids. DNA for the CDR3: TGTGCCAGCGCCGGACAGTCGAACACTGAAGCTTTCTTT. This gives the protein CASAGQSNTEAFF.

The sample holds a few counts of this clonotype. CDR3 DNA: TGTGCCAGCAGTCGACAGGGGGCGGGTAATCAGCCCCAGCATTTT. This encodes CASSRQGAGNQPQHF. This chain uses TRBV27 with TRBJ1-5, with 10 bases lining up with TRBD1. The CDR3 runs 15 residues. The ends lost 5 bases at V and 4 bases at J; junction bases unmatched: 5. Germline CDR1 reads MNHEY; CDR2 reads SMNVEV (reference sequence).